Listed here are 16 T cell receptor beta chains from one sample, sequenced in a study of CD8+CD57+ T cells in acquired aplastic anemia. Genomic DNA acted as the template from which TCR beta VDJ combination and CDR3 sequence profiling were carried out. Via MiXCR, TCRdb re-called the reads, giving one row per CDR3 protein. The data contain 80,000 or so distinct CDR3 sequences, 40% to 50% of them singletons. Sequencing was done on a sample of sorted CD4+, CD8+, or CD8+CD57+ T cells (not recorded which) from PBMCs. The receptors derive from a human donor in good health, serving as a control.

The rearrangement links TRBV24-1 to TRBJ2-7, with D possibly called TRBD1 or TRBD2 (5 bases each). This CDR3 has 15 residues. Germline CDR1 is KGHDR and CDR2 is SFDVKD. Trimming cost V 0 bases and J 5 bases, with 13 bases left between them. The CDR3: CATSDLHEGPNEQYV. Here the CDR3 DNA reads TGTGCCACCAGTGATTTGCACGAGGGGCCGAACGAGCAGTACGTC.

This clonotype was counted once. The V and J genes are TRBV7-9 and TRBJ1-5; D is ambiguous. The CDR3 length is 13 residues. Germline V gives CDR1 SEHNR, CDR2 FQNEAQ (reference sequence). Trimming shortened V by 1 base and J by 7 bases, and 8 bases separated the two germline ends. The CDR3 is CASSLGPFQPQHF. For the CDR3, the DNA is TGTGCCAGCAGCTTAGGCCCGTTCCAGCCCCAGCATTTT.

CDR3 protein: CATRRQGDYGYTF. The CDR3 coding sequence is TGTGCCACCCGCCGACAGGGGGACTATGGCTACACCTTC. J is TRBJ1-2 and V is TRBV7-2; 9 nucleotides align to TRBD1. This CDR3 is 13 amino acids long. Germline lookup yields CDR1 SGHTA and CDR2 FQGNSA. V was clipped by 10 bases and J by 3 bases; unmatched bases: 6.

Worth noting for this clonotype: Given a much more abundant clone one base away, this may be a read error. The chain recombines TRBV15 with TRBJ2-1, with D possibly matching TRBD1 (6 bases). The germline gives CDR1 LNHNV, CDR2 YYDKDF (reference sequence). CDR3 size: 13 residues. CDR3 loop: CASSRRQDNEQFF. The CDR3 DNA follows: TGTGCCAGCAGCCGGAGACAGGACAATGAGCAGTTCTTC.

The V and J genes are TRBV5-8 and TRBJ2-1; the D is unclear. Looked up from germline, CDR1 is SGHTS and CDR2 is YDEGEE. CDR3 length: 13 residues. The germline V and J ends were trimmed by 0 bases and 12 bases, with 13 bases remaining between them. CDR3 bases: TGTGCCAGCAGCTTGGTGACGGTCAAGGGGCAGTTCTTC. Protein sequence: CASSLVTVKGQFF.

V usage is TRBV25-1 and J usage is TRBJ2-7; D gene unclear. In germline, CDR1 is MGHDK, CDR2 SYGVNS. V lost 6 bases, J lost 3 bases, and 12 bases lay in between. This CDR3 has 13 amino acids. Written as DNA, the CDR3 is TGTGCCAGCAGCGCACGGATGGGCTACGAGCAGTACTTC. It yields the protein CASSARMGYEQYF.

This clonotype was detected once. One end of the junction varies from germline; a read error may be responsible. The J gene is TRBJ2-7, the V gene TRBV15; 10 nucleotides agree with TRBD1. CDR3 length: 15 residues. Per germline, CDR1 LNHNV and CDR2 YYDKDF (reference sequence). CDR3 in DNA: TGCGCCACCAGCAGATGGGGACAGGGGACCTACGAGCAGTACTTC. Translated, it gives CATSRWGQGTYEQYF.

V gene TRBV9 combines with J gene TRBJ2-2; 10 bases are a match to TRBD2. The CDR3 runs 16 residues. Unmatched junction bases numbered 8, after V lost 0 bases and J lost 9 bases. Germline V CDR1 and CDR2: SGDLS, YYNGEE. The CDR3 nucleotides read TGTGCCAGCAGCGTAGGGGGGGCTAGCGGGAGTTGGGAGCTGTTTTTT. Translation: CASSVGGASGSWELFF.

This sequence joins TRBV15 and TRBJ2-1, with 8 bases identical to TRBD1. In germline, CDR1 is LNHNV, CDR2 YYDKDF (reference sequence). V lost 1 base to trimming and J lost 10 bases; unmatched junction nucleotides: 12. The length of the CDR3 is 16 residues. CDR3: CATSRAQGQGPTEQFF. CDR3 in DNA: TGTGCCACCAGCAGAGCTCAAGGACAGGGACCTACGGAGCAGTTCTTC.

This clonotype was seen a few times. V usage is TRBV25-1 and J usage is TRBJ2-4; 7 bases map to TRBD2. Trimming removed 3 bases from V and 8 bases from J; junction bases left unmatched: 13. In germline, CDR1 is MGHDK, CDR2 SYGVNS. CDR3 length: 16 residues. The CDR3 spells CASSESHHPRGDIQYF. CDR3 bases: TGTGCCAGCAGTGAGTCCCATCATCCCCGGGGGGACATTCAGTACTTC.

This clonotype was seen repeatedly, ten times or more. J is TRBJ2-1 and V is TRBV2; D is unresolved. V gave up 2 bases and J gave up 1 base, with 6 bases separating them. CDR1 SNHLY and CDR2 FYNNEI come from the germline V gene. The CDR3 has 14 residues. The CDR3 sequence: CASSELRSYNEQFF. As DNA, the CDR3 is TGTGCCAGCAGTGAACTCCGGTCCTACAATGAGCAGTTCTTC.

Of note for this clonotype: A much larger clone is a single base away; this may be a read error. The CDR3 end shows no conserved phenylalanine or tryptophan, and so a read error is likely. The J gene is TRBJ2-7, the V gene TRBV7-8; D unclear. CDR1 and CDR2 (germline): SGHVS, FQNEAQ. The CDR3 has 13 residues. The ends were cut back, 8 bases at V and 0 bases at J, with 11 bases in the middle. CDR3 DNA sequence: TGTGCCAGCTCAAGTGCGTACTCCTACGAGCAGTACCTC. Translation: CASSSAYSYEQYL.

The V call is TRBV29-1, the J call TRBJ2-7; D might be TRBD1 (6 bases). This CDR3 region has 14 residues. The V and J ends lost 5 bases and 4 bases respectively, with 18 bases between them. Germline assignment: CDR1 SQVTM and CDR2 ANQGSEA. In DNA form, the CDR3 reads TGCAGCGTTAAGCCGACAGGCACCGGATACGAGCAGTACTTC. Its protein product is CSVKPTGTGYEQYF.

The gene calls are TRBV29-1 and TRBJ2-7; the D call may be TRBD1 or TRBD2 (5 bases each). The CDR3 length is 12 residues. Between the trimmed V and J ends, which lost 3 bases and 7 bases, there was a span of 13 bases. Germline V gene lookup returns CDR1 SQVTM and CDR2 ANQGSEA. The CDR3 sequence is CSVDGAEREQYV. CDR3 coding DNA: TGCAGCGTTGACGGGGCCGAGAGGGAGCAGTACGTC.

V is TRBV10-3 and J is TRBJ1-4, with D unresolved. V dropped 3 bases and J dropped 2 bases, with 13 bases sitting between them. The CDR3 consists of 16 residues. Germline values: CDR1 ENHRY, CDR2 SYGVKD. The CDR3 bases are TGTGCCATCAGTGATCGTGGGGAAGACACTAATGAAAAACTGTTTTTT. Amino acids: CAISDRGEDTNEKLFF.

This clonotype was observed at least ten times. The CDR3 DNA reads TGTGCCAGCAGCTTAGGTCCTCGATACGAGCAGTACTTC. This codes for CASSLGPRYEQYF. The chain uses TRBV11-2 and TRBJ2-7; D gene uncertain. V dropped 1 base and J dropped 4 bases, with 8 bases sitting between them. Germline assignment: CDR1 SGHAT and CDR2 FQNNGV. The CDR3 totals 13 residues.